The 21 T cell receptor beta chains below were found in one sample sequenced in a study of T cells in Graves' hyperthyroidism and ophthalmopathy. The investigators amplified TCR beta CDR3 regions from RNA transcripts. Primed by the HTBI set, a first-round RT-PCR was run on the TCR CDR3. Via MiXCR, TCRdb re-called the multiplex PCR reads, giving one row per CDR3 protein. The sample lists 700,000 or so distinct CDR3 sequences, about 17% occurring once. Sequencing used blood. Receptors were obtained from a man younger than 35 with Graves' hyperthyroidism.

This clonotype was seen repeatedly, ten times or more. The V call is TRBV2, the J call TRBJ1-1; D is ambiguous. V was clipped by 6 bases and J by 2 bases, with 22 bases between them. The CDR3 length is 17 residues. Germline V gene lookup returns CDR1 SNHLY and CDR2 FYNNEI. CDR3 bases: TGTGCCAGCAGCGATCCGCTCGGACCCGGACCTAACACTGAAGCTTTCTTT. This codes for CASSDPLGPGPNTEAFF.

The genes are TRBV6-1 and TRBJ2-7; tentatively, D is TRBD1 (6 bases). This CDR3 is built from 13 residues. Trimming removed 5 bases at V and 4 bases at J, with 12 bases between. The germline CDR1 and CDR2 sequences are MNHNS and SASEGT. The CDR3 sequence: CASSSWDKYEQYF. The CDR3 DNA is TGTGCCAGCAGTTCCTGGGACAAGTACGAGCAGTACTTC.

This clonotype has only a few counts. The chain links TRBV7-9 to TRBJ2-1; TRBD1 or TRBD2 may be the D gene (6 bases each). Germline V gene sequence: CDR1 SEHNR, CDR2 FQNEAQ (reference sequence). CDR3 length: 15 amino acids. Trimming shortened V by 2 bases and J by 9 bases, and 17 bases separated the two germline ends. The CDR3 sequence: CASSLTRGHLGEQFF. Here the CDR3 DNA reads TGTGCCAGCAGCTTAACCCGGGGGCACCTGGGTGAGCAGTTCTTC. The full variable domain, its missing parts supplied by reference TRBV7-9 and TRBJ2-1, is DTGVSQNPRHKITKRGQNVTFRCDPISEHNRLYWYRQTLGQGPEFLTYFQNEAQLEKSRLLSDRFSAERPKGSFSTLEIQRTEQGDSAMYLCASSLTRGHLGEQFFGPGTRLTVL.

In this sample, this clonotype turned up many times. The CDR3 bases are TGTGCCAGCAGTGAACCGACAGATACGCAGTATTTT. This translates into CASSEPTDTQYF. This chain connects TRBV6-1 to TRBJ2-3; unclear D gene. The germline V gene has CDR1 MNHNS and CDR2 SASEGT. This CDR3 spans 12 amino acids. V gave up 2 bases and J gave up 3 bases, with 3 bases separating them.

The V and J genes are TRBV14 and TRBJ1-2, with 7 bases lining up with TRBD1. The CDR3 sequence is 17 residues long. Per the germline V gene, CDR1 is SGHDN and CDR2 is FVKESK. J was trimmed by 0 bases and V by 4 bases; bases with no gene match: 11. The CDR3: CASSRTTGQQANYGYTF. Here the CDR3 DNA reads TGTGCCAGCAGCCGAACGACGGGACAGCAAGCTAACTATGGCTACACCTTC.

This clonotype was observed many times. This chain connects TRBV18 to TRBJ2-2; 7 nucleotides match TRBD1. CDR1 and CDR2 (germline): KGHSH, LQKENI. With 6 bases clipped from V and 5 bases from J, the junction kept 15 bases outside the gene matches. The CDR3 runs to 17 residues. CDR3 bases: TGTGCCAGCTCGCCCGGACAGGCGGTTTATGGAACCGGGGAGCTGTTTTTT. Protein sequence: CASSPGQAVYGTGELFF.

This clonotype was seen repeatedly, ten times or more. This chain connects TRBV30 to TRBJ2-7; D not certain. CDR1 is GTSNPN and CDR2 is SVGIG in the germline V gene (reference sequence). V was trimmed by 2 bases and J by 4 bases, leaving 15 bases between them. The CDR3 extends over 14 amino acids. The CDR3 bases are TGTGCCTGGAGTACACGAGAAACGCGGTACGAGCAGTACTTC. Residues: CAWSTRETRYEQYF.

The sample holds many counts of this clonotype. The chain couples TRBV7-2 to TRBJ2-5; 7 bases fit TRBD2. This CDR3 spans 15 amino acids. CDR1 SGHTA and CDR2 FQGNSA come from the germline V gene. Trimming removed 1 base from V and 5 bases from J; junction bases left unmatched: 7. Here the CDR3 reads CASSLESGVHETQYF. The CDR3 nucleotides read TGTGCCAGCAGCTTAGAAAGCGGGGTTCACGAGACCCAGTACTTC.

The chain couples TRBV2 to TRBJ2-6; no firm D call. This CDR3 comprises 15 residues. Trimming removed 5 bases from V and 6 bases from J, with 14 bases in between. Germline V gives CDR1 SNHLY, CDR2 FYNNEI. The CDR3 protein is CASSSTTNAANVLTF. Here the CDR3 DNA reads TGTGCCAGCAGTAGTACCACAAACGCGGCCAACGTCCTGACTTTC.

The CDR3 DNA sequence: TGCGCCAGCAGCCGTTCGACAGGGGGGTCCTACAATGAGCAGTTCTTC. Amino acid sequence: CASSRSTGGSYNEQFF. The gene calls are TRBV4-1 and TRBJ2-1, with 9 bases matching TRBD1. J lost 1 base, V lost 4 bases, and 5 bases had no gene match. Germline V gene lookup returns CDR1 MGHRA and CDR2 YSYEKL. The CDR3 loop spans 16 amino acids.

This clonotype was detected only a few times. The chain is built from TRBV15 and TRBJ2-1; 8 positions match TRBD1. Trimming took 6 bases from V and 8 from J; bases not matched to a gene: 9. Looked up from germline, CDR1 is LNHNV and CDR2 is YYDKDF (reference sequence). The CDR3 loop spans 14 amino acids. CDR3 sequence reads: CATRGEDRVYEQFF. Here the CDR3 DNA reads TGTGCCACCAGAGGAGAGGACAGGGTATATGAGCAGTTCTTC.

The sample holds many counts of this clonotype. The genes are TRBV7-2 and TRBJ2-5; D is ambiguous. The CDR3 sequence is 11 residues long. V was cut by 3 bases and J by 9 bases, with 8 bases left in between. Germline loops: CDR1 SGHTA, CDR2 FQGNSA. The CDR3 DNA is TGTGCCAGCAGCTTTGCTGGGCCCCAGTACTTC. This encodes CASSFAGPQYF.

This clonotype was seen many times. This chain links TRBV5-1 with TRBJ2-7; D perhaps matches TRBD2 (6 bases). V was trimmed by 0 bases and J by 5 bases, leaving 18 bases between them. The germline CDR1 and CDR2 sequences are SGHRS and YFSETQ. The CDR3 length is 16 residues. The CDR3 sequence: CASSLGHVGGVHEQYF. DNA for the CDR3: TGCGCCAGCAGCTTGGGACACGTCGGAGGGGTCCACGAGCAGTACTTC.

This clonotype appeared a few times. Given a much more abundant clone one base away, this may be a read error. The conserved closing phenylalanine or tryptophan is absent in this CDR3, likely reflecting a read error. The rearrangement joins TRBV11-3 to TRBJ2-1, with 8 nucleotides matching TRBD1. Germline V gene sequence: CDR1 SGHNT, CDR2 YENEEA. The CDR3 loop spans 14 amino acids. The J segment lost 6 bases and the V segment lost 5 bases, leaving 6 bases of the junction unmatched. The CDR3 sequence: CASSPGQGANEQFS. The CDR3 DNA sequence: TGTGCCAGCAGCCCCGGACAGGGTGCCAATGAGCAGTTCTCC.

The gene calls are TRBV7-9 and TRBJ2-2, with D unresolved. CDR1 is SEHNR, CDR2 FQNEAQ, per germline (reference sequence). Between the trimmed V and J ends, which lost 7 bases and 4 bases, there was a span of 16 bases. The CDR3 runs to 15 residues. The DNA for the CDR3 is TGTGCCAGCATCACTATAGGCGGAATCACCGGGGAGCTGTTTTTT. This sequence encodes CASITIGGITGELFF.

In this sample, this clonotype turned up many times. The chain links TRBV7-9 to TRBJ2-7, with TRBD2 matching 9 bases. V lost 5 bases to trimming and J lost 4 bases; unmatched junction nucleotides: 12. There are 16 residues in the CDR3. In germline, CDR1 is SEHNR, CDR2 FQNEAQ (reference sequence). The CDR3 nucleotides read TGTGCCAGCAGCCAAGTAGGGAGCGGGAGGAAATACGAGCAGTACTTC. As protein: CASSQVGSGRKYEQYF.

The chain recombines TRBV4-3 with TRBJ1-1; D gene uncertain. In germline, CDR1 is LGHNA, CDR2 YSLEER. The CDR3 extends over 14 amino acids. Trimming removed 1 base at V and 1 base at J, with 7 bases between. CDR3 nucleotides: TGCGCCAGCAGCCAAGGAAGAGGGAACACTGAAGCTTTCTTT. As protein: CASSQGRGNTEAFF.

The rearrangement links TRBV7-3 to TRBJ1-5, with D unresolved. The germline CDR1 and CDR2 sequences are SGHTA and FQGTGA. This CDR3 is built from 16 residues. Trimming shortened V by 1 base and J by 0 bases, and 10 bases separated the two germline ends. The CDR3 region has the DNA TGTGCCAGCAGCTTAAAAAGGATGTATAGCAATCAGCCCCAGCATTTT. This codes for CASSLKRMYSNQPQHF.

As regards this clonotype: One end of the junction is discordant with germline, which a read error may explain. The genes are TRBV4-1 and TRBJ2-5, with D unclear. The CDR3 totals 14 residues. CDR1 and CDR2 from the germline V gene are MGHRA and YSYEKL. DNA for the CDR3: TGTGCCAGCAGCCAAGATGCCTCAAAAGAGACCCAGTACTTC. Translated, it gives CASSQDASKETQYF.

In this sample, this clonotype turned up many times. The gene calls are TRBV6-1 and TRBJ2-1; 10 positions match TRBD2. Germline assignment: CDR1 MNHNS and CDR2 SASEGT. The CDR3 totals 17 residues. After removal of 2 bases from V and 5 bases from J, the junction contained 9 bases not matched to a gene. The CDR3 DNA reads TGTGCCAGCAGTGAACTACTAGCGGGGAGATCGCACAATGAGCAGTTCTTC. This translates into CASSELLAGRSHNEQFF.

In its sample, this clonotype was seen a few times. The chain has TRBV5-1 and TRBJ1-1; no clear D gene. This CDR3 comprises 13 residues. Germline V gene lookup returns CDR1 SGHRS and CDR2 YFSETQ. V was trimmed by 8 bases and J by 0 bases, leaving 11 bases between them. As DNA, the CDR3 is TGCGCCAGTTGCCCCGGGCTGAACACTGAAGCTTTCTTT. Its protein product is CASCPGLNTEAFF.